Below, one T cell receptor (beta chain) is given with its context. This sample is part of a study of blood T cell repertoires in COVID-19. Study overall: Either two negative PCRs, clearance, or symptom resolution qualified Cohort 3 donors as recovered.

Looked up from germline, CDR1 is SGHNT and CDR2 is YENEEA. The CDR3 contains 17 residues. V shed 0 bases, J shed 10 bases, and the junction held 15 bases outside the gene matches. Clones were sequenced by immunoSEQ multiplex PCR, and TCRdb holds only the in-frame ones, with some missing. The table lists some 160,000 clones, around 80% of them singletons, with 15% to 20% in the top ten. Sequencing was performed on PBMCs or T cells enriched from blood (not recorded which). This clonotype originated in a woman in her seventies in a cohort exposed to, infected with or recovered from COVID-19 (not recorded which). The V call is TRBV11-3, the J call TRBJ2-1; TRBD2 aligns across 7 bases. The CDR3 nucleotides read TGTGCCAGCAGCTTAGATGGGAGTCGAGCGGGATGGGGGGAGCAGTTCTTC. As protein: CASSLDGSRAGWGEQFF.